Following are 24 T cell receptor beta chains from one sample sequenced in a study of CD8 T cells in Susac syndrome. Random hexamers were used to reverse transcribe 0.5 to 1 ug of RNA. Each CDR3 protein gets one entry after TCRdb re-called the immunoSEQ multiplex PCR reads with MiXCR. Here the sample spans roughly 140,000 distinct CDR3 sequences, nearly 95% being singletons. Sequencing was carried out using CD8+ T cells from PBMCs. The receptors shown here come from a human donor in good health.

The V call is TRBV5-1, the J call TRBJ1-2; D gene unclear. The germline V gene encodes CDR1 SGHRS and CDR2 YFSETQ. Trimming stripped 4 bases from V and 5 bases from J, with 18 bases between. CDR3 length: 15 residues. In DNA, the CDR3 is TGCGCCAGCAGCCCCACCGTGGGGATCGGATATGGCTACACCTTC. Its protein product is CASSPTVGIGYGYTF.

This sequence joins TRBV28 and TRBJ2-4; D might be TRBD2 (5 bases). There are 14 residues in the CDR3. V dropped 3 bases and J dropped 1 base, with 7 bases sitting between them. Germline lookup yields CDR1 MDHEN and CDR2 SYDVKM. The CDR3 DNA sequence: TGTGCCAGCAGTTTTGAGGGTGCCAAAAACATTCAGTACTTC. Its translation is CASSFEGAKNIQYF.

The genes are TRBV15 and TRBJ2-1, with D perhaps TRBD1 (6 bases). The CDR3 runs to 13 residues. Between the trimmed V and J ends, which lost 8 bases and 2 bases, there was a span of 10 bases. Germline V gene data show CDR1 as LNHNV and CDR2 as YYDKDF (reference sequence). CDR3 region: CATRDIPYNEQFF. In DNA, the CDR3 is TGTGCCACCCGGGACATACCCTACAATGAGCAGTTCTTC.

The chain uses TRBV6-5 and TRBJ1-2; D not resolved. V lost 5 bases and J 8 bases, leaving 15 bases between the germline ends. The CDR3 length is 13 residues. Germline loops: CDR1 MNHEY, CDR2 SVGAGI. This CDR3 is CASSAMGLEGYTF. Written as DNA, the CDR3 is TGTGCCAGCAGTGCTATGGGCCTGGAAGGCTACACCTTC.

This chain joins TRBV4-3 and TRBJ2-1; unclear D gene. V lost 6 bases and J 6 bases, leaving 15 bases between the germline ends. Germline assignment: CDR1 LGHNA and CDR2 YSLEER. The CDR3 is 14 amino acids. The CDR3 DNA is TGCGCCAGCAGTCAACGGATTTTACGCAATGAGCAGTTCTTC. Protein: CASSQRILRNEQFF.

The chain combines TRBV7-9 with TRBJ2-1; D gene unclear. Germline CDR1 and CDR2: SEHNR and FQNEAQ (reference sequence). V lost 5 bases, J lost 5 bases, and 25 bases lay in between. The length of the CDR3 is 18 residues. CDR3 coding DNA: TGTGCCAGCAGCCCCAAGCCTGGGTCAGCAAAACAAGACAATGAGCAGTTCTTC. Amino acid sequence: CASSPKPGSAKQDNEQFF.

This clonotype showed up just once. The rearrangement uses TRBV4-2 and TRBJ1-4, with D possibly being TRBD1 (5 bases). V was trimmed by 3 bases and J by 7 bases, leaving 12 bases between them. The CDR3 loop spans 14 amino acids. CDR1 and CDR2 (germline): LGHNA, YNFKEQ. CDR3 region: CASSHGGEVEKLFF. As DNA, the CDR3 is TGTGCCAGCAGCCACGGGGGTGAGGTTGAAAAACTGTTTTTT.

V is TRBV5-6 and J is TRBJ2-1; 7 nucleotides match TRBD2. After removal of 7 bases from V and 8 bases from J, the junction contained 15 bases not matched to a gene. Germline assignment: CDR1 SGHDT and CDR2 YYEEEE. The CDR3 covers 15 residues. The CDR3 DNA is TGTGCCAGCCTCCATTCACCGACTAGCCTCGATGAGCAGTTCTTC. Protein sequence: CASLHSPTSLDEQFF.

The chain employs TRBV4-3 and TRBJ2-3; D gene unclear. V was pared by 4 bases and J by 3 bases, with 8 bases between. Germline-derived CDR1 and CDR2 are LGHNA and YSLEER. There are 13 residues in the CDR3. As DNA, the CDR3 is TGCGCCAGCAGCCTTGTGATAACAGATACGCAGTATTTT. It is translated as CASSLVITDTQYF.

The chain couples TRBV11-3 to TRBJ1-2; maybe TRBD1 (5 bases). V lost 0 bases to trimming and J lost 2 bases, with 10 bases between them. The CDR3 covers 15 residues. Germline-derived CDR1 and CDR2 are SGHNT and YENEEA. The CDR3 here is CASSLDGAGNYGYTF. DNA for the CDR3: TGTGCCAGCAGCTTAGATGGGGCAGGGAACTATGGCTACACCTTC.

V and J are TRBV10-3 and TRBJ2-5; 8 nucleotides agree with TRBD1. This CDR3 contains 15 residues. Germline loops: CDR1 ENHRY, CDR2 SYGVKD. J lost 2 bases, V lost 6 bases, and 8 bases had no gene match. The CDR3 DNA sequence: TGTGCCATCAGGGGGGAAGGGACAGGACAAGAGACCCAGTACTTC. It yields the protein CAIRGEGTGQETQYF.

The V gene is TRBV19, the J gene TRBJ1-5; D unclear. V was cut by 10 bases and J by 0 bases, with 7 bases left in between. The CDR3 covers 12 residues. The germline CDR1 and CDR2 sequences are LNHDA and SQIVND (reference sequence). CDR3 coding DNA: TGTGCCACACAGATTAGCAATCAGCCCCAGCATTTT. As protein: CATQISNQPQHF.

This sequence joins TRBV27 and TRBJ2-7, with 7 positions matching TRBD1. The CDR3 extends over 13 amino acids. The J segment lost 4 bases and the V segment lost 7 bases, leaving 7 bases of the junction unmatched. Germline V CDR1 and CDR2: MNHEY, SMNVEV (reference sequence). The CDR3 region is CASTGGAGYEQYF. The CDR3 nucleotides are TGTGCCAGCACAGGGGGAGCTGGGTACGAGCAGTACTTC.

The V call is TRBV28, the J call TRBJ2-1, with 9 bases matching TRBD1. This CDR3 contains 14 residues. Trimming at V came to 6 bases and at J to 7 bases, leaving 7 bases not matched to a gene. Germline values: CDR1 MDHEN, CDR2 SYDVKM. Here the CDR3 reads CASSPGQGLNEQFF. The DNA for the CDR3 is TGTGCCAGCAGCCCAGGACAGGGGTTGAATGAGCAGTTCTTC.

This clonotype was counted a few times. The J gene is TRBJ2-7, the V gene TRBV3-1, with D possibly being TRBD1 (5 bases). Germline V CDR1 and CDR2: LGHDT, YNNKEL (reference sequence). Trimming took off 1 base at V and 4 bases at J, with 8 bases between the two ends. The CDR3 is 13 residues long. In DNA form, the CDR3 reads TGTGCCAGCAGCCAAGGGCAGGGATACGAGCAGTACTTC. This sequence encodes CASSQGQGYEQYF.

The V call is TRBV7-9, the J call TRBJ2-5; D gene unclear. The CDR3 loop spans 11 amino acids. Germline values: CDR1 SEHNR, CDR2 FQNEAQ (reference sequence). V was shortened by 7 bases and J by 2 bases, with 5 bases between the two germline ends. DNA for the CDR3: TGTGCCAGCAAACTGCAAGAGACCCAGTACTTC. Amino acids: CASKLQETQYF.

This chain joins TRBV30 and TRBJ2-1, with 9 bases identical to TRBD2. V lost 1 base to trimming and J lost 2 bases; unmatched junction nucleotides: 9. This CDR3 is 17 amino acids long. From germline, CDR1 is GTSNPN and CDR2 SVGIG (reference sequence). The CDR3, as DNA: TGTGCCTGGAGTGGCATAGCGGGAGCGCTCCCCTACAATGAGCAGTTCTTC. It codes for CAWSGIAGALPYNEQFF.

The CDR3 region has the DNA TGTGCCAGCAGCTCGGACGGATTCGCCAACACTGAAGCTTTCTTT. Protein: CASSSDGFANTEAFF. This chain uses TRBV7-9 with TRBJ1-1, with D hard to call. This CDR3 contains 15 residues. Germline loops: CDR1 SEHNR, CDR2 FQNEAQ (reference sequence). V was pared by 4 bases and J by 2 bases, with 14 bases between.

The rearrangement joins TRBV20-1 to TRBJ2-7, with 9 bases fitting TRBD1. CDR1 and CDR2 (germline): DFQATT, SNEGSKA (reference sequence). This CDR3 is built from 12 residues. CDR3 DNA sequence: TGCAGCTTCCGGGACAGGGTAAACGAGCAGTACTTC. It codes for CSFRDRVNEQYF.

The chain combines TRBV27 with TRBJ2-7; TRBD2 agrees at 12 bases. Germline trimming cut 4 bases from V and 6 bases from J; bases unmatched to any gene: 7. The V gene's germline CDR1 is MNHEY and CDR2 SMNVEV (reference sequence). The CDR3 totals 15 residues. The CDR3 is CASSSGLAGYGEQYF. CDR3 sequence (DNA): TGTGCCAGCAGTTCCGGACTAGCGGGATATGGCGAGCAGTACTTC.

CDR3 DNA: TGTGCCAGCAGCACGGGGGGCAGCAATCAGCCCCAGCATTTT. Translating gives CASSTGGSNQPQHF. This rearrangement joins TRBV9 to TRBJ1-5, with D maybe TRBD1 (6 bases). The CDR3 is 14 residues long. V lost 4 bases, J lost 1 base, and 9 bases lay in between. Germline CDR1 and CDR2: SGDLS and YYNGEE.

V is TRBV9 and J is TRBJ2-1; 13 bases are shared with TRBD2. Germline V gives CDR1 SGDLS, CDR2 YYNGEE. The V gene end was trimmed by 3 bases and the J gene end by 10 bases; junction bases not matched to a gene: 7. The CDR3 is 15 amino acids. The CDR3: CASSDGGLAGEEQFF. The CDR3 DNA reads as TGTGCCAGCAGCGACGGAGGACTAGCGGGAGAAGAGCAGTTCTTC.

Here the CDR3 reads CASSPLDRDMSTDTQYF. CDR3 DNA: TGTGCCAGCTCACCACTGGATCGGGACATGAGCACAGATACGCAGTATTTT. The chain is built from TRBV18 and TRBJ2-3; D might be TRBD1 (6 bases). CDR1 is KGHSH and CDR2 is LQKENI in the germline V gene. The CDR3 runs to 17 residues. V lost 1 base to trimming and J lost 0 bases, with 14 bases between them.

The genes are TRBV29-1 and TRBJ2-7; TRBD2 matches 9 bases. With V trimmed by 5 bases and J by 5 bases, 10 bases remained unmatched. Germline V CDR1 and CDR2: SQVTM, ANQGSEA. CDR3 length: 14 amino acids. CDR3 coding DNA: TGCAGCGTTCAGGGTATAGCGGGAGAGGACGAGCAGTACTTC. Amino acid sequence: CSVQGIAGEDEQYF.